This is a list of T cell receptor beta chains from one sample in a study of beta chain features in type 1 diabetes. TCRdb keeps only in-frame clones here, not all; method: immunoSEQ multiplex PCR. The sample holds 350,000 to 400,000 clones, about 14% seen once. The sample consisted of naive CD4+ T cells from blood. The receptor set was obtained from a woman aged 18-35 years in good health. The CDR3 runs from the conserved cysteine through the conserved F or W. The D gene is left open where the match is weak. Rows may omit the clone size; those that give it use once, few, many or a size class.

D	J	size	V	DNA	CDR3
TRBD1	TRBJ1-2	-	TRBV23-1	TGCGCCGTCTACCCGGGACAGATCTATGGCTACACCTTC	CAVYPGQIYGYTF
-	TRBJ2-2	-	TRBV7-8	TGTGCCAGCAGCCCAGACAGGCACCCATTACCCGCGAACACCGGGGAGCTGTTTTTT	CASSPDRHPLPANTGELFF
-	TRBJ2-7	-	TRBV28	TGTGCCAGCAGTTTCAATTACGAGCAGTACTTC	CASSFNYEQYF
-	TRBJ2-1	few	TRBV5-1	TGCGCCAGCAGCTTCAGCGTCCAAAACAATGAGCAGTTCTTC	CASSFSVQNNEQFF
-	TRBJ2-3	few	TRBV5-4	TGTGCCAGCGGGACTCCGTCTTTAAACCCTAACACAGATACGCAGTATTTT	CASGTPSLNPNTDTQYF
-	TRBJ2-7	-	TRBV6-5	TGTGCCAGCCTCGACAGACCGTACTACGAGCAGTACTTC	CASLDRPYYEQYF
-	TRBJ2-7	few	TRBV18	TGTGCCAGCTCACCACGCGAGGCTAGTGTATACGAGCAGTACTTC	CASSPREASVYEQYF
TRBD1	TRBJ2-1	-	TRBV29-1	TGCAGCGTTGACCGTTACGCCGGGACAGTGAAAGGCGAGCAGTTCTTC	CSVDRYAGTVKGEQFF
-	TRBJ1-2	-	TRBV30	TGTGCCTGGAGTGTACAGGACGGCTACACCTTC	CAWSVQDGYTF
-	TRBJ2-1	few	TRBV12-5	TGTGCTAGTGGTTTGGCAGAGGGCAAACCAAAGCAGTTCTTC	CASGLAEGKPKQFF
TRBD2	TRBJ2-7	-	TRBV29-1	TGCAGCGTTAAAGGGCTAGCGGGCCTCTCCTACGAGCAGTACTTC	CSVKGLAGLSYEQYF
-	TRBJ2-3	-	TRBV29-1	TGCAGCGTTGAAGTCAGACGGGAGAGGACAGATACGCAGTATTTT	CSVEVRRERTDTQYF
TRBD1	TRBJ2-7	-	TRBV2	TGTGCCAGCAGTGAATTCTTGGGGACAGGAGGCACCTACGAGCAGTACTTC	CASSEFLGTGGTYEQYF
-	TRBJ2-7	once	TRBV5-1	TGCGCCAGCAGCTTGGACGGGACTCCTTCTTACGAGCAGTACTTC	CASSLDGTPSYEQYF
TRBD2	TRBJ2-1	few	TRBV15	TGTGCCACCAGCTTGGATCTAGCGGGAGCCTACAATGAGCAGTTCTTC	CATSLDLAGAYNEQFF
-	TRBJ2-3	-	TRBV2	TGTGCCAGCAGTGACCCGGGATCTGGGGCAGATACGCAGTATTTT	CASSDPGSGADTQYF
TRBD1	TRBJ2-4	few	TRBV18	TGTGCCAGCTCACCACCGGACAGGGCCAAAAACATTCAGTACTTC	CASSPPDRAKNIQYF
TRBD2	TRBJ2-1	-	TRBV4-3	TGCGCCAGCAGCCAAGATTACAGGACTAGCGCCAACAATGAGCAGTTCTTC	CASSQDYRTSANNEQFF
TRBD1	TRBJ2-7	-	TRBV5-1	TGCGCCAGCAGCCCCAGGGACAGGGCACCCTACGAGCAGTACTTC	CASSPRDRAPYEQYF
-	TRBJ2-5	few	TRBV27	TGTGCCAGCAGAATCGGGGGGCGAGAGACCCAGTACTTC	CASRIGGRETQYF
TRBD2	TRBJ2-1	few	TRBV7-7	TGTGCCAGCAGCTTAGGAACTAGCGGGAGGATGAATGAGCAGTTCTTC	CASSLGTSGRMNEQFF
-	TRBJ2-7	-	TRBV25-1	TGTGCCAGCAGTGAATACCCAGCCTACGAGCAGTACTTC	CASSEYPAYEQYF
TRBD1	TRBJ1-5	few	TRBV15	TGTGCCACCAGCAGGGACAGGGGGTGGAATCAGCCCCAGCATTTT	CATSRDRGWNQPQHF
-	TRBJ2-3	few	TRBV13	TGTGCCAGCAGCCTCTACGGCGGAAGCACAGATACGCAGTATTTT	CASSLYGGSTDTQYF
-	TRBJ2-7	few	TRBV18	TGTGCCAGCTCACCACCCGGGTCACCGTACGAGCAGTACTTC	CASSPPGSPYEQYF
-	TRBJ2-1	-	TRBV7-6	TGTGCCAGCAGCCGAGTTCGGTTCAATGAGCAGTTCTTC	CASSRVRFNEQFF
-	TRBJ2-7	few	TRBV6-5	TGTGCCAGCAGCCTCCTCTACGAGCAGTACTTC	CASSLLYEQYF
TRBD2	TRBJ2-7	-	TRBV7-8	TGTGCCAGCAGCTCCGGGGGGGGACTAGCGGGAGGATCCTACGAGCAGTACTTC	CASSSGGGLAGGSYEQYF
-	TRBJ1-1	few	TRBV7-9	TGTGCCAGCAGCTTAGGGGGGGACACTGAAGCTTTCTTT	CASSLGGDTEAFF
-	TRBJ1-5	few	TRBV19	TGTGCCAGTAGTGGAGGTCTACGGCAGCCCCAGCATTTT	CASSGGLRQPQHF
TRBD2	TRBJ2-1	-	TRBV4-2	TGTGCCAGCAGCCAAGAAGGGACTAGGCCTTCGAGTGAGCAGTTCTTC	CASSQEGTRPSSEQFF
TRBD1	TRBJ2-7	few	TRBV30	TGTGCCTGGAGTGAGGACAGGGGGGACGAGCAGTACTTC	CAWSEDRGDEQYF
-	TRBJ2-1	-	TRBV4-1	TGCGCCAGCAGCCAAAGTCCTCGAGAACCAAACAATGAGCAGTTCTTC	CASSQSPREPNNEQFF
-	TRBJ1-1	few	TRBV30	TGTGCCTGGAGTGTACGGCCGGGGTTGAACACTGAAGCTTTCTTT	CAWSVRPGLNTEAFF
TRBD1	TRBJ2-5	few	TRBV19	TGTGCCAGTAGTTTCCCAGGGGGGACCCAGTACTTC	CASSFPGGTQYF
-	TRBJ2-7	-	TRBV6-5	TGTGCCAGCAGTTCCTTCCCCTACGAGCAGTACTTC	CASSSFPYEQYF
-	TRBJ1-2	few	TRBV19	TGTGCCACCATAGCGGCGGAGGTTAAGCGTTGCGACACCTTC	CATIAAEVKRCDTF
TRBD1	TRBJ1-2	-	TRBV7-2	TGTGCCAGCAGCTTGAACAGGGGGCGGGGTGGCTACACCTTC	CASSLNRGRGGYTF
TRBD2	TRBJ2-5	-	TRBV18	TGTGCCAGCTCAAGGACTAGCGGGAGACAAGAGACCCAGTACTTC	CASSRTSGRQETQYF
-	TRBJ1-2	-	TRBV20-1	TGCAGTGCTTCAAGGGAGTATGGCTACACCTTC	CSASREYGYTF
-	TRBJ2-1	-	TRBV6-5	TGTGCCAGCAGTCCCGGGTTTTCTGAGCAGTTCTTC	CASSPGFSEQFF
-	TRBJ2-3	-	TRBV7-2	TGTGCCAGCGACAGAACCACAGATACGCAGTATTTT	CASDRTTDTQYF
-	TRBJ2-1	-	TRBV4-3	TGCGCCAGCAGCCAAGGGTTGGGTAGCGGAGACAATGAGCAGTTCTTC	CASSQGLGSGDNEQFF
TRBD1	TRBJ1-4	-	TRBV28	TGTGCCACCCGACAGGGGGGAGGTGAAAAACTGTTTTTT	CATRQGGGEKLFF
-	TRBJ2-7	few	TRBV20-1	TGCAGTGCTAGCCTCTCCTACGAGCAGTACTTC	CSASLSYEQYF
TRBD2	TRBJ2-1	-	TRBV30	TGTGCTTGGGAGACCTTGGCGGGAGCAGGGAATGAGCAGTTCTTC	CAWETLAGAGNEQFF
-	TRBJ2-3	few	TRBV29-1	TGCAGCGTTGAAGATCTTGGGGGGAGGGATACGCAGTATTTT	CSVEDLGGRDTQYF
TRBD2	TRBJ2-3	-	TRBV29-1	TGCAGCGTCCGGACTAGCGGGGGAGATACGCAGTATTTT	CSVRTSGGDTQYF
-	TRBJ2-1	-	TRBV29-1	TGCAGCGCTGGAGGTCTCGGTAACTACAATGAGCAGTTCTTC	CSAGGLGNYNEQFF
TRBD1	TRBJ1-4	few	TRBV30	TGTGCCTGGAGTGCTGGGACAGGGACCTCTCTTGCTGAAAAACTGTTTTTT	CAWSAGTGTSLAEKLFF
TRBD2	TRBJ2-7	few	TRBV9	TGTGCCAGCAGCCCTACTAGCGGGAGGTTAACCTACGAGCAGTACTTC	CASSPTSGRLTYEQYF
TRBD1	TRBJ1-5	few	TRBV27	TGTGCCAGCAGTCCCCGGACAGGTAGCAATCAGCCCCAGCATTTT	CASSPRTGSNQPQHF
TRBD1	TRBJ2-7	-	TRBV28	TGTGCCAGCAGTCCGTGGGGGTCAGGGGGCTACGAGCAGTACTTC	CASSPWGSGGYEQYF
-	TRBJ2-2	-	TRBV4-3	TGCGCCAGCAGCCAAGATCGGGCAGGGCGGAAGACCGGGGAGCTGTTTTTT	CASSQDRAGRKTGELFF
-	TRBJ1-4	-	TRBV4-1	TGCGCCAGCACCCAAAAGGGAGGGGTACTTAATGAAAAACTGTTTTTT	CASTQKGGVLNEKLFF
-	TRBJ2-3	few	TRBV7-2	TGTGCCAGCAGCCTCCAAACAGGACCCAAAGATACGCAGTATTTT	CASSLQTGPKDTQYF